The 13 T cell receptor beta chains below all came from one sample that was sequenced in a study of T cell responses to AZD1222 COVID-19 vaccine. TCRdb's copy holds only in-frame clones and misses some; the assay was immunoSEQ multiplex PCR. This repertoire shows 98,000 or so clones, around 84% found once; its top ten account for 13% to 15%. The input for sequencing was peripheral blood, taken 28 days after the second AZD1222 dose. The receptors here all came from an adult who received the AZD1222 COVID-19 vaccine.

CDR3 DNA sequence: TGTGCCAGCAGCCGGACACTGACCTCTGGGGCCAACGTCCTGACTTTC. Translation gives CASSRTLTSGANVLTF. The V gene is TRBV27, the J gene TRBJ2-6; perhaps TRBD1 as D (5 bases). Deletions cut 6 bases from V and 0 bases from J, with 12 bases between. The CDR3 has 16 amino acids. Germline V gene data show CDR1 as MNHEY and CDR2 as SMNVEV (reference sequence). The full variable domain, rest sourced from reference TRBV27 and TRBJ2-6, is EAQVTQNPRYLITVTGKKLTVTCSQNMNHEYMSWYRQDPGLGLRQIYYSMNVEVTDKGDVPEGYKVSRKEKRNFPLILESPSPNQTSLYFCASSRTLTSGANVLTFGAGSRLTVL.

CDR3 DNA: TGTGCCAGTAGTACTCGCCGGGGACAGGGTTATTCACCCCTCCACTTT. It yields the protein CASSTRRGQGYSPLHF. J is TRBJ1-6 and V is TRBV19; 9 bases align to TRBD1. In germline, CDR1 is LNHDA, CDR2 SQIVND (reference sequence). Trimming took 4 bases from V and 8 from J; bases not matched to a gene: 9. The CDR3 contains 16 residues.

The chain employs TRBV7-9 and TRBJ2-3, with 8 bases that match TRBD2. In germline, CDR1 is SEHNR, CDR2 FQNEAQ (reference sequence). The ends lost 3 bases at V and 1 base at J; junction bases unmatched: 3. The CDR3 runs to 15 residues. Written as DNA, the CDR3 is TGTGCCAGCAGCTTGGAAGCGGGGGGCACAGATACGCAGTATTTT. Translated, it gives CASSLEAGGTDTQYF.

The V gene is TRBV6-5, the J gene TRBJ1-1, with D possibly being TRBD1 (6 bases). Germline CDR1 and CDR2: MNHEY and SVGAGI. This CDR3 has 11 amino acids. The CDR3 sequence: CASRGGAKAFF. The CDR3 DNA reads TGTGCTTCCCGAGGGGGAGCAAAAGCTTTCTTT.

V gene TRBV7-3 combines with J gene TRBJ1-2, with TRBD1 matching over 7 bases. V lost 4 bases and J lost 6; bases outside the gene matches: 5. This CDR3 region has 13 residues. Germline V gene sequence: CDR1 SGHTA, CDR2 FQGTGA. DNA for the CDR3: TGTGCCAGCAGCTCACAGGGGTTGGATGGCTACACCTTC. Encoded protein: CASSSQGLDGYTF.

This chain joins TRBV2 and TRBJ2-2; either TRBD1 or TRBD2 may fit D (5 bases each). The CDR3 length is 15 residues. V lost 8 bases and J lost 0, with 13 bases in between. The germline CDR1 and CDR2 sequences are SNHLY and FYNNEI. Here the CDR3 DNA reads TGTGCCAGCGGGGGTCTCCCCGCGAACACCGGGGAGCTGTTTTTT. This encodes CASGGLPANTGELFF.

The V call is TRBV25-1, the J call TRBJ2-3; D gene uncertain. Trimming stripped 6 bases from V and 7 bases from J, with 11 bases between. The CDR3 is 12 residues long. In germline, CDR1 is MGHDK, CDR2 SYGVNS. The CDR3 reads CASSLTQHTQYF. The CDR3 DNA reads TGTGCCAGCAGCCTTACCCAACATACGCAGTATTTT.

This clone was found a few times. V and J are TRBV16 and TRBJ1-6; 8 bases are shared with TRBD1. CDR3 length: 16 residues. Per germline, CDR1 KGHSY and CDR2 FQNENV. V shed 4 bases, J shed 10 bases, and the junction held 12 bases outside the gene matches. The chain's CDR3 is CASSLQRAGGRSPLHF. CDR3 bases: TGTGCCAGCAGCCTCCAAAGGGCAGGGGGCCGGTCACCCCTCCACTTT.

The chain is built from TRBV11-1 and TRBJ2-1; tentatively, D is TRBD1 (5 bases). Germline CDR1 reads SGHAT; CDR2 reads FQDESV (reference sequence). Deletions cut 3 bases from V and 7 bases from J, with 16 bases between. The CDR3 has 15 residues. The CDR3, as DNA: TGTGCCAGCAGCTTCGTGGGGTGGGGCAGGAATGAGCAGTTCTTC. This translates into CASSFVGWGRNEQFF.

This rearrangement joins TRBV5-1 to TRBJ2-2; no definite D call. There are 16 residues in the CDR3. Per the germline V gene, CDR1 is SGHRS and CDR2 is YFSETQ. The V gene lost 0 bases and the J gene lost 0 bases, with 9 bases spanning the gap. The CDR3 sequence is CASSLGPRTNTGELFF. DNA of the CDR3: TGCGCCAGCAGCTTGGGGCCCAGAACGAACACCGGGGAGCTGTTTTTT.

This chain connects TRBV3-1 (or the pseudogene TRBV3-2) to TRBJ1-6; 9 bases line up with TRBD1. Germline-derived CDR1 and CDR2 are LGHDT and YNNKEL (reference sequence). V lost 2 bases and J lost 8; bases outside the gene matches: 4. The CDR3 totals 15 residues. The CDR3 region is CASSQKGTGHSPLHF. For the CDR3, the DNA is TGTGCCAGCAGCCAAAAGGGGACAGGGCATTCACCCCTCCACTTT.

The chain combines TRBV3-1 (or the pseudogene TRBV3-2) with TRBJ1-2; D gene ambiguous. The CDR3 has 11 amino acids. Germline V gene sequence: CDR1 LGHDT, CDR2 YNNKEL (reference sequence). V lost 3 bases, J lost 5 bases, and 4 bases lay in between. DNA for the CDR3: TGTGCCAGCAGCCAGGGTTATGGCTACACCTTC. As protein: CASSQGYGYTF.

The V and J genes are TRBV6-6 and TRBJ1-5, with a possible D match to TRBD1 (6 bases). This CDR3 comprises 16 residues. CDR1 and CDR2 from the germline V gene are MNHNY and SVGAGI (reference sequence). The V gene lost 5 bases and the J gene lost 2 bases, with 16 bases spanning the gap. In DNA, the CDR3 is TGTGCCAGCAGTCCCATGCCCGGGGGGCGCAATCAGCCCCAGCATTTT. Its translation: CASSPMPGGRNQPQHF.